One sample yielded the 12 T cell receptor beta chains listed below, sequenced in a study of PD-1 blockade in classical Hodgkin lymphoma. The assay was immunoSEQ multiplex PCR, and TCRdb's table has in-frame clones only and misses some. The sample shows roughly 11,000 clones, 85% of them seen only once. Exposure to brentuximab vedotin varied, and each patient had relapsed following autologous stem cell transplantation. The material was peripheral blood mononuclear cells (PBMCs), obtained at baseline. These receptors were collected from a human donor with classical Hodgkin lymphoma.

As DNA, the CDR3 is TGTGCCAGCCGCCCTAGCGGCGGTGAAGCTTTCTTT. This sequence encodes CASRPSGGEAFF. This chain joins TRBV6-6 and TRBJ1-1; D is uncertain. Between the trimmed V and J ends, which lost 8 bases and 7 bases, there was a span of 14 bases. The CDR3 extends over 12 amino acids. CDR1 and CDR2 (germline): MNHNY, SVGAGI (reference sequence).

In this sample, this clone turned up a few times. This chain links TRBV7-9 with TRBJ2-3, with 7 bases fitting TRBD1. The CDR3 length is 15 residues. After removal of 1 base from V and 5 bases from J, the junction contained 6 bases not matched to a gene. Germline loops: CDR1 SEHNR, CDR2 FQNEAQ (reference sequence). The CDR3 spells CASSLVSGGGDTQYF. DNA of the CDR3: TGTGCCAGCAGCTTAGTTTCAGGGGGTGGAGATACGCAGTATTTT.

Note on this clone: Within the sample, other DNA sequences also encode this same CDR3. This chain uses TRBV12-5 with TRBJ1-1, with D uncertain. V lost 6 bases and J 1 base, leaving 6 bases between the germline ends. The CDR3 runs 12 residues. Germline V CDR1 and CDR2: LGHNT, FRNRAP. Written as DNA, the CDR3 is TGTGCTAGTGGGGTGGGGAACACTGAAGCTTTCTTT. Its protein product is CASGVGNTEAFF.

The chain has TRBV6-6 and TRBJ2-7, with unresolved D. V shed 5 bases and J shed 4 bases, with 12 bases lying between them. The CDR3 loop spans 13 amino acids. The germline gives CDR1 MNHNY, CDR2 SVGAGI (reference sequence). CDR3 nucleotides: TGTGCCAGCAGTCCAAATATACGGTACGAGCAGTACTTC. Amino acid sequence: CASSPNIRYEQYF.

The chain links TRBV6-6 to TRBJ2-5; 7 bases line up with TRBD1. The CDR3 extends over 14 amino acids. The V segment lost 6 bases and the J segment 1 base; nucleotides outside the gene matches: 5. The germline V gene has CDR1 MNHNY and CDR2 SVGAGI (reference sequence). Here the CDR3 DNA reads TGTGCCAGCAGATTGGGGACAGCCCAAGAGACCCAGTACTTC. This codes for CASRLGTAQETQYF.

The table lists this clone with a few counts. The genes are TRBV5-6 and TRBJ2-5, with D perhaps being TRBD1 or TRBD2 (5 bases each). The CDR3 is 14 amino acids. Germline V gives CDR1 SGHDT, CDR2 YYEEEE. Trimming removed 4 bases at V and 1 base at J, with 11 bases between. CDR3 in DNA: TGTGCCAGCAGCCAGGGACGGGTCCAAGAGACCCAGTACTTC. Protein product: CASSQGRVQETQYF.

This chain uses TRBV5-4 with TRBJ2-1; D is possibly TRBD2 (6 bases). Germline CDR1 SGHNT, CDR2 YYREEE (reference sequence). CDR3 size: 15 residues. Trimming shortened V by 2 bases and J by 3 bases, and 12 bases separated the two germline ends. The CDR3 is CASSLALADYNEQFF. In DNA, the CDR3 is TGTGCCAGCAGCTTAGCACTAGCAGACTACAATGAGCAGTTCTTC.

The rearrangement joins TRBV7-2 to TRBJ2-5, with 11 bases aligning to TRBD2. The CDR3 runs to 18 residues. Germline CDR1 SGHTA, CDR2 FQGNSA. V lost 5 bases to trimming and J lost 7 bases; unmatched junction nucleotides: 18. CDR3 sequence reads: CASSLRLAGIMTGGTQYF. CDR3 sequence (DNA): TGTGCCAGCAGCCTCCGACTAGCGGGAATTATGACAGGGGGGACCCAGTACTTC. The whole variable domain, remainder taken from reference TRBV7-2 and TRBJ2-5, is GAGVSQSPSNKVTEKGKDVELRCDPISGHTALYWYRQSLGQGLEFLIYFQGNSAPDKSGLPSDRFSAERTGGSVSTLTIQRTQQEDSAVYLCASSLRLAGIMTGGTQYFGPGTRLLVL.

Here the CDR3 reads CASSLRGSGAVETQYF. CDR3 bases: TGTGCCAGCAGCTTACGGGGTAGCGGGGCGGTCGAGACCCAGTACTTC. The J gene is TRBJ2-5, the V gene TRBV7-9; the match to TRBD2 covers 8 bases. Trimming at V came to 2 bases and at J to 5 bases, leaving 10 bases not matched to a gene. This CDR3 is 16 amino acids long. The V gene's germline CDR1 is SEHNR and CDR2 FQNEAQ (reference sequence).

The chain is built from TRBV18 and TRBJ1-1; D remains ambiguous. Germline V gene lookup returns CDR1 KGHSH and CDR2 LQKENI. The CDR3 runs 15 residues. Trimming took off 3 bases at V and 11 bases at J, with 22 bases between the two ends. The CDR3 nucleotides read TGTGCCAGCTCACCGCCAGTGATACTAGCCCCGGACGCTTTCTTT. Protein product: CASSPPVILAPDAFF.

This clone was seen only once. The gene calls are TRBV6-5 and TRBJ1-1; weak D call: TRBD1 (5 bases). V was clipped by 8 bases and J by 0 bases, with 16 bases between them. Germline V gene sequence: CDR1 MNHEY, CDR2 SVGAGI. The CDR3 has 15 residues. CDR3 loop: CASYPAGSVNTEAFF. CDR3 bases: TGTGCCAGCTACCCGGCAGGGTCAGTGAACACTGAAGCTTTCTTT.

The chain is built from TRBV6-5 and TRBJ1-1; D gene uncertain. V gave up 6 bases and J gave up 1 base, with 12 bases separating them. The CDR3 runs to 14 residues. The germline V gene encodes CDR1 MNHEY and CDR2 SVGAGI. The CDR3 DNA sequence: TGTGCCAGCAGGCTGTGGCAGTCGAACACTGAAGCTTTCTTT. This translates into CASRLWQSNTEAFF.